This T cell receptor (beta chain) was identified during a study of blood T cell repertoires in COVID-19. Whole-study context: From T cells, B-cell-depleted T cells, or PBMCs came the material, which was cDNA or gDNA.

The CDR3 is 14 residues long. Trimming stripped 6 bases from V and 3 bases from J, with 13 bases between. Germline V lookup: CDR1 MNHEY, CDR2 SVGEGT. Participant age was about 18 to 100 years, and participants resided in about two dozen US areas. Grouping used clinical history reported by participants in a survey and questionnaire. Within 2 weeks before study entry, exposed participants met a COVID-19 case. The protocol was immunoSEQ multiplex PCR, while the TCRdb copy is restricted to in-frame clones and leaves out a portion. This sample has about 220,000 clones; 90% occur once, and the top ten carry around 16%.

This receptor was identified in a man aged 25 to 40 who had been exposed to COVID-19. This chain joins TRBV6-2 or TRBV6-3 and TRBJ2-3, with a weak D call TRBD2 (5 bases). What was sequenced was PBMCs or T cells enriched from blood (not recorded which). CDR3 sequence: CASSLNTRTDTQYF. The DNA for the CDR3 is TGTGCCAGCAGCCTTAACACTAGAACAGATACGCAGTATTTT.